This is a list of T cell receptor beta chains from one sample in a study of OX40 agonist ivuxolimab in advanced cancers. TCRdb keeps only in-frame clones here, not all; method: immunoSEQ multiplex PCR. This table has about 80,000 clones, about nine tenths appearing once. The sample here was CD4+ or CD8+ T cells sorted from blood, taken in a trial of the OX40 agonist ivuxolimab. The receptor source for this set is an adult with an advanced solid tumor such as melanoma, head and neck, liver or kidney cancer. Both conserved end residues are part of each CDR3. D genes are given only for firm matches. Not every row has a clone size; where given, it reads once, few, many or a size class.

D,length,V,size,J,CDR3,DNA
-,15,TRBV19,once,TRBJ1-1,CASSIGSWVNTEAFF,TGTGCCTCCAGTATCGGCAGCTGGGTGAACACTGAAGCTTTCTTT
TRBD2,15,TRBV11-2,-,TRBJ2-5,CASSDRLAGGETQYF,TGTGCCAGCAGCGACAGACTAGCGGGAGGAGAGACCCAGTACTTC
-,15,TRBV5-1,-,TRBJ1-5,CASSRGPGVNQPQHF,TGCGCCAGCAGCCGAGGTCCAGGGGTAAATCAGCCCCAGCATTTT
-,16,TRBV6-5,once,TRBJ1-2,CASSYSAVTLNYGYTF,TGTGCCAGCAGTTACAGCGCCGTGACCTTAAACTATGGCTACACCTTC
-,14,TRBV9,few,TRBJ2-3,CASSIPKKTDTQYF,TGTGCCAGCAGCATTCCCAAGAAAACAGATACGCAGTATTTT
-,14,TRBV7-3,-,TRBJ2-7,CASSPTGLSYEQYF,TGTGCCAGCAGCCCCACGGGACTTAGCTACGAGCAGTACTTC
TRBD2,11,TRBV30,-,TRBJ2-1,CARGLAGLKFF,TGTGCCCGGGGACTAGCGGGACTTAAGTTCTTC
-,20,TRBV19,once,TRBJ2-3,CASSIRRPTPPMRSTDTQYF,TGTGCCAGTAGTATTCGACGTCCCACTCCCCCCATGCGGAGCACAGATACGCAGTATTTT
-,16,TRBV4-1,once,TRBJ1-4,CASSQGAGTANEKVFF,TGCGCCAGCAGCCAAGGGGCCGGGACGGCTAATGAAAAGGTGTTTTTT
-,10,TRBV20-1,-,TRBJ2-5,CSASDETQYF,TGCAGTGCTAGTGATGAGACCCAGTACTTC
-,10,TRBV20-1,-,TRBJ2-7,CSARDKEQYF,TGCAGTGCTAGAGACAAGGAGCAGTACTTC
-,14,TRBV5-4,-,TRBJ2-7,CASSPRLGTYEQYF,TGTGCCAGCAGCCCTCGTTTGGGGACCTACGAGCAGTACTTC
-,11,TRBV29-1,-,TRBJ1-2,CSVSPSYGYTF,TGCAGCGTTTCCCCCTCCTATGGCTACACCTTC
-,14,TRBV21-1,-,TRBJ1-2,CASSSMTANYGYTF,TGTGCCAGCAGCTCCATGACAGCTAACTATGGCTACACCTTC
TRBD1,11,TRBV30,-,TRBJ1-2,CAWGTGYGYTF,TGTGCCTGGGGGACAGGCTATGGCTACACCTTC
-,14,TRBV5-1,-,TRBJ1-2,CASSPGQLRDGYTF,TGCGCCAGCAGCCCCGGACAATTGCGCGATGGCTACACCTTC
-,14,TRBV15,-,TRBJ2-7,CATSRTGPLDEQYF,TGTGCCACCAGCAGGACGGGACCTTTGGATGAGCAGTACTTC
TRBD2,12,TRBV28,few,TRBJ2-1,CASSDSGTTKFF,TGTGCCAGCAGTGATTCCGGGACTACCAAGTTCTTC
TRBD2,17,TRBV7-2,-,TRBJ2-1,CASSLASVVAGVGEQFF,TGTGCCAGCAGCTTAGCGTCGGTGGTAGCGGGAGTTGGTGAGCAGTTCTTC
TRBD2,13,TRBV25-1,-,TRBJ2-1,CASIGLADNEQFF,TGTGCCAGCATTGGACTAGCGGACAATGAGCAGTTCTTC
-,15,TRBV5-1,once,TRBJ2-1,CASSFGERTYNEQFF,TGCGCCAGCAGCTTCGGGGAGAGGACCTACAATGAGCAGTTCTTC
TRBD2,15,TRBV9,-,TRBJ2-1,CASSVSSGSYNEQFF,TGTGCCAGCAGCGTCTCTAGCGGGTCCTACAATGAGCAGTTCTTC
-,11,TRBV20-1,-,TRBJ1-1,CSAAARYEAFF,TGCAGTGCTGCCGCCCGATATGAAGCTTTCTTT
TRBD1,17,TRBV2,-,TRBJ1-1,CASSVGTGILRDTEAFF,TGTGCCAGCAGTGTGGGGACAGGAATCCTTCGGGACACTGAAGCTTTCTTT
TRBD2,15,TRBV5-4,-,TRBJ2-3,CASSRGGPSTDTQYF,TGTGCCAGCAGCCGCGGGGGGCCGAGCACAGATACGCAGTATTTT
-,17,TRBV5-1,-,TRBJ2-1,CASSLVGQAPLFNEQFF,TGCGCCAGCAGCTTGGTAGGTCAGGCGCCGCTCTTCAATGAGCAGTTCTTC
TRBD1,14,TRBV11-3,-,TRBJ2-5,CASSPGGDQETQYF,TGTGCCAGCAGCCCAGGGGGCGACCAAGAGACCCAGTACTTC
-,17,TRBV4-1,-,TRBJ2-2,CASSQDPGRRRGGELFF,TGCGCCAGCAGCCAAGATCCAGGGAGACGACGGGGCGGGGAGCTGTTTTTT
-,15,TRBV28,-,TRBJ2-1,CASLGAQHSYNEQFF,TGTGCCAGCCTTGGAGCGCAACACTCCTACAATGAGCAGTTCTTC
TRBD2,16,TRBV5-5,-,TRBJ2-5,CASSSIGGRVRETQYF,TGTGCCAGCAGCTCAATAGGCGGGAGGGTACGGGAGACCCAGTACTTC
-,9,TRBV3-1/TRBV3-2,-,TRBJ2-5,CASGETQYF,TGTGCCAGTGGAGAGACCCAGTACTTC
TRBD2,15,TRBV6-5,-,TRBJ2-7,CASRRQRDSSYEQYF,TGTGCCAGCAGACGACAGCGGGATAGCTCCTACGAGCAGTACTTC
-,15,TRBV2,-,TRBJ1-5,CASSEKQAHNQPQHF,TGTGCCAGCAGTGAAAAACAGGCCCACAATCAGCCCCAGCATTTT
-,13,TRBV11-2,-,TRBJ1-1,CASSSNMNTEAFF,TGTGCCAGCAGCTCTAACATGAACACTGAAGCTTTCTTT
-,16,TRBV7-3,-,TRBJ2-3,CASSSRMGEGADTQYF,TGTGCCAGCAGCTCCAGGATGGGGGAAGGTGCAGATACGCAGTATTTT
TRBD1,15,TRBV14,-,TRBJ2-3,CASSPQGAYTDTQYF,TGTGCCAGCAGCCCGCAGGGGGCTTACACAGATACGCAGTATTTT
-,13,TRBV7-9,-,TRBJ1-4,CASSLATGEKLFF,TGTGCCAGCAGCTTAGCAACAGGAGAAAAACTGTTTTTT
TRBD1,13,TRBV29-1,few,TRBJ1-2,CSGQTGPGGGYTF,TGCAGCGGCCAGACAGGGCCCGGTGGTGGCTACACCTTC
TRBD2,18,TRBV5-1,-,TRBJ2-5,CASSVRGALAGGQETQYF,TGCGCCAGCAGTGTCAGGGGCGCATTAGCGGGGGGGCAAGAGACCCAGTACTTC